This passage covers 23 T cell receptor beta chains from one sample sequenced in a study of cytomegalovirus exposure and HLA in healthy donors. The table came from immunoSEQ multiplex PCR; TCRdb's copy has only in-frame clones and leaves some out. The sample lists some 90,000 clones; roughly 84% were seen once. What was sequenced was PBMCs. Receptors were obtained from a man aged 18-30 years in good health and CMV-seropositive.

This CDR3 reads CASSLGQASGSSYEQYF. The CDR3, as DNA: TGTGCCAGCAGCTTGGGCCAGGCTAGCGGGAGCTCCTACGAGCAGTACTTC. The chain carries TRBV5-5 and TRBJ2-7, with 10 bases lining up with TRBD2. The CDR3 has 17 amino acids. Germline CDR1 and CDR2: SGHKS and YYEKEE (reference sequence). Unmatched junction bases numbered 6, after V lost 0 bases and J lost 0 bases.

V and J are TRBV5-4 and TRBJ2-7; D possibly corresponds to TRBD1 (5 bases). The germline gives CDR1 SGHNT, CDR2 YYREEE (reference sequence). The CDR3 has 14 residues. Deletions cut 4 bases from V and 2 bases from J, with 13 bases between. In DNA, the CDR3 is TGTGCCAGCAGCGCCCAGACAGAGACCTACGAGCAGTACTTC. As protein: CASSAQTETYEQYF.

CDR3 region: CASSQENGGSYEQYF. The DNA of the CDR3 is TGTGCCAGCAGCCAAGAAAATGGCGGCTCCTACGAGCAGTACTTC. The gene calls are TRBV4-2 and TRBJ2-7; unclear D gene. V was trimmed by 0 bases and J by 0 bases, leaving 9 bases between them. The CDR3 runs to 15 residues. CDR1 and CDR2 (germline): LGHNA, YNFKEQ.

The chain recombines TRBV7-6 with TRBJ1-4; TRBD1 matches at 7 bases. The germline V gene has CDR1 SGHVS and CDR2 FNYEAQ. CDR3 length: 14 residues. Trimming removed 3 bases from V and 6 bases from J; junction bases left unmatched: 4. CDR3 coding DNA: TGTGCCAGCAGCTTCTCGACAGGGCATGAAAAACTGTTTTTT. It encodes CASSFSTGHEKLFF.

V is TRBV4-2 and J is TRBJ1-3; 8 bases are a match to TRBD1. The CDR3 has 16 amino acids. Germline V gives CDR1 LGHNA, CDR2 YNFKEQ. Germline trimming cut 1 base from V and 7 bases from J; bases unmatched to any gene: 9. CDR3: CASSQASTGVGNTIYF. CDR3 DNA: TGTGCCAGCAGCCAAGCCTCGACAGGGGTTGGGAACACCATATATTTT.

This chain links TRBV19 with TRBJ2-5; TRBD2 matches 15 bases. The CDR3 is 17 residues long. CDR1 LNHDA and CDR2 SQIVND come from the germline V gene (reference sequence). With V trimmed by 3 bases and J by 3 bases, 5 bases remained unmatched. CDR3 bases: TGTGCCAGTAGTATCAGGGGACTAGCGGGGGGTAAAGAGACCCAGTACTTC. Translating it yields CASSIRGLAGGKETQYF.

V gene TRBV5-1 combines with J gene TRBJ2-7; 8 bases match TRBD2. The V gene end was trimmed by 1 base and the J gene end by 3 bases; junction bases not matched to a gene: 9. Germline values: CDR1 SGHRS, CDR2 YFSETQ. CDR3 length: 16 residues. CDR3 DNA: TGCGCCAGCAGCTTGTTCATACGGGGGGGAGGCTACGAGCAGTACTTC. This sequence encodes CASSLFIRGGGYEQYF.

The chain carries TRBV5-1 and TRBJ1-1; 9 bases fit TRBD1. The CDR3 runs 16 residues. CDR1 is SGHRS and CDR2 is YFSETQ in the germline V gene. V was clipped by 1 base and J by 8 bases; unmatched bases: 12. The CDR3 DNA sequence: TGCGCCAGCAGCTTGTCGTTCCCGGGACAGGGAGGGGAAGCTTTCTTT. Amino acid sequence: CASSLSFPGQGGEAFF.

This rearrangement joins TRBV19 to TRBJ2-2; TRBD2 aligns across 16 bases. Germline V gives CDR1 LNHDA, CDR2 SQIVND (reference sequence). The CDR3 covers 17 residues. Trimming at V came to 3 bases and at J to 3 bases, leaving 1 base not matched to a gene. The CDR3 sequence is CASSMGLAGGYTGELFF. In DNA form, the CDR3 reads TGTGCCAGTAGTATGGGACTAGCGGGAGGGTACACCGGGGAGCTGTTTTTT. The full variable domain, completed using reference TRBV19 and TRBJ2-2, is DGGITQSPKYLFRKEGQNVTLSCEQNLNHDAMYWYRQDPGQGLRLIYYSQIVNDFQKGDIAEGYSVSREKKESFPLTVTSAQKNPTAFYLCASSMGLAGGYTGELFFGEGSRLTVL.

V and J are TRBV9 and TRBJ2-3; D possibly corresponds to TRBD2 (7 bases). The CDR3 totals 14 residues. Germline CDR1 and CDR2: SGDLS and YYNGEE. Trimming shortened V by 0 bases and J by 5 bases, and 10 bases separated the two germline ends. Written as DNA, the CDR3 is TGTGCCAGCAGCGTAGGGGGGGGCCGAGATACGCAGTATTTT. Translated, it gives CASSVGGGRDTQYF. Supplemented by reference TRBV9 and TRBJ2-3, the full variable domain reads DSGVTQTPKHLITATGQRVTLRCSPRSGDLSVYWYQQSLDQGLQFLIQYYNGEERAKGNILERFSAQQFPDLHSELNLSSLELGDSALYFCASSVGGGRDTQYFGPGTRLTVL.

The chain links TRBV29-1 to TRBJ2-7; 7 bases fit TRBD2. CDR3 length: 12 residues. Germline loops: CDR1 SQVTM, CDR2 ANQGSEA. Losses at the gene ends were 7 bases for V and 1 base for J; bases not matched to a gene: 4. As DNA, the CDR3 is TGCAGCGGTCTAGCGGATTCCTACGAGCAGTACTTC. It specifies CSGLADSYEQYF.

This chain links TRBV5-1 with TRBJ1-2, with D possibly matching TRBD1 (6 bases). Germline assignment: CDR1 SGHRS and CDR2 YFSETQ. Trimming took 9 bases from V and 1 from J, leaving 13 bases between them. This CDR3 region has 13 residues. CDR3 protein: CATRTDNNYGYTF. The CDR3 bases are TGCGCCACCAGGACAGATAATAACTATGGCTACACCTTC. The full variable domain, its missing parts supplied by reference TRBV5-1 and TRBJ1-2, is KAGVTQTPRYLIKTRGQQVTLSCSPISGHRSVSWYQQTPGQGLQFLFEYFSETQRNKGNFPGRFSGRQFSNSRSEMNVSTLELGDSALYLCATRTDNNYGYTFGSGTRLTVV.

The chain joins TRBV6-1 to TRBJ1-2; 7 bases map to TRBD1. This CDR3 has 13 amino acids. The germline CDR1 and CDR2 sequences are MNHNS and SASEGT. The V gene end was trimmed by 5 bases and the J gene end by 8 bases; junction bases not matched to a gene: 8. The CDR3 DNA reads TGTGCCAGCAGTTCAGACAGGGTGCAGGGCTACACCTTC. Protein sequence: CASSSDRVQGYTF.

The rearrangement links TRBV11-1 to TRBJ2-2; unclear D gene. V lost 1 base to trimming and J lost 7 bases, with 10 bases between them. The V gene's germline CDR1 is SGHAT and CDR2 FQDESV (reference sequence). The CDR3 consists of 14 residues. This CDR3 is CASSLGSNLGELFF. The CDR3 bases are TGTGCCAGCAGCTTAGGGTCTAACCTCGGGGAGCTGTTTTTT.

This clone came up once. The J gene is TRBJ1-5, the V gene TRBV19; maybe TRBD1 (5 bases). In germline, CDR1 is LNHDA, CDR2 SQIVND (reference sequence). The CDR3 is 14 residues long. The V end lost 8 bases, the J end lost 0 bases, and 11 bases lay between the germline ends. Written as DNA, the CDR3 is TGTGCCAGTGTGAGACAGCATAGCAATCAGCCCCAGCATTTT. Its protein product is CASVRQHSNQPQHF.

This rearrangement joins TRBV28 to TRBJ1-5; the D is unclear. The V end lost 7 bases, the J end lost 2 bases, and 9 bases lay between the germline ends. The germline CDR1 and CDR2 sequences are MDHEN and SYDVKM. This CDR3 comprises 13 residues. The CDR3 DNA reads TGTGCCAGCACCTCCCCCGGCAATCAGCCCCAGCATTTT. This codes for CASTSPGNQPQHF. Using reference TRBV28 and TRBJ1-5 for the parts outside the CDR3, the full variable domain is DVKVTQSSRYLVKRTGEKVFLECVQDMDHENMFWYRQDPGLGLRLIYFSYDVKMKEKGDIPEGYSVSREKKERFSLILESASTNQTSMYLCASTSPGNQPQHFGDGTRLSIL.

The chain recombines TRBV11-3 with TRBJ2-1; 8 bases map to TRBD2. Germline assignment: CDR1 SGHNT and CDR2 YENEEA. The V segment lost 0 bases and the J segment 6 bases; nucleotides outside the gene matches: 7. This CDR3 is 16 amino acids long. CDR3 bases: TGTGCCAGCAGCTTAGACCCGGGTAGCGGGATCAATGAGCAGTTCTTC. Its translation: CASSLDPGSGINEQFF.

The chain recombines TRBV5-6 with TRBJ2-7, with TRBD1 matching over 9 bases. The CDR3 covers 15 residues. CDR1 SGHDT and CDR2 YYEEEE come from the germline V gene. With V trimmed by 3 bases and J by 6 bases, 10 bases remained unmatched. The CDR3 region has the DNA TGTGCCAGCAGCTACCCGGGACAGGGAATCGGCGAGCAGTACTTC. This gives the protein CASSYPGQGIGEQYF.

The chain carries TRBV6-5 and TRBJ1-1; 8 bases agree with TRBD1. The CDR3 runs 14 residues. V lost 6 bases and J lost 3; bases outside the gene matches: 6. Germline V gene data show CDR1 as MNHEY and CDR2 as SVGAGI. CDR3 sequence reads: CASSYLTGDTEAFF. CDR3 bases: TGTGCCAGCAGCTACCTGACAGGGGACACTGAAGCTTTCTTT.

V is TRBV5-6 and J is TRBJ1-6; D is ambiguous. Trimming took 1 base from V and 0 from J, leaving 8 bases between them. Germline CDR1 SGHDT, CDR2 YYEEEE. The CDR3 contains 16 residues. The DNA for the CDR3 is TGTGCCAGCAGCTTGATGGCCAGCTCCTATAATTCACCCCTCCACTTT. It specifies CASSLMASSYNSPLHF.

The chain couples TRBV4-3 to TRBJ1-2; 8 bases agree with TRBD1. CDR1 and CDR2 (germline): LGHNA, YSLEER. There are 14 residues in the CDR3. With 4 bases clipped from V and 4 bases from J, the junction kept 5 bases outside the gene matches. The CDR3 loop reads CASSRVGTGYGYTF. CDR3 DNA: TGCGCCAGCAGCCGCGTCGGGACAGGCTATGGCTACACCTTC.

V is TRBV2 and J is TRBJ2-1; D might be TRBD2 (5 bases). The CDR3 is made up of 15 amino acids. The V end was cut by 6 bases, the J end by 6 bases, with 18 bases between. The germline gives CDR1 SNHLY, CDR2 FYNNEI. The CDR3, as DNA: TGTGCCAGCAGCCCAAGGACTTCGCCTCTCAATGAGCAGTTCTTC. Encoded protein: CASSPRTSPLNEQFF.

This clone was counted a few times. The rearrangement links TRBV4-3 to TRBJ2-1; no reliable D call. The CDR3 sequence is 15 residues long. V lost 1 base and J lost 7, with 14 bases in between. The germline CDR1 and CDR2 sequences are LGHNA and YSLEER. CDR3 amino acids: CASSQGRGLRNEQFF. Here the CDR3 DNA reads TGCGCCAGCAGCCAAGGGCGTGGGTTGAGGAATGAGCAGTTCTTC.